This T cell receptor beta chain originates from a study of cytomegalovirus exposure and HLA in healthy donors. Vbeta (60) and Jbeta (13) primers were used in the PCR. Libraries were prepared by immunoSEQ multiplex PCR; TCRdb keeps only in-frame clonotypes and omits some of them. The sample has around 150,000 clones, about four fifths seen once; the top ten hold about 4.8%. This TCR derives from a man aged 25-40 years in good health and CMV-seronegative. The specimen was PBMCs.

CDR3 protein: CATSRDPSGRRGTEAFF. CDR3 in DNA: TGTGCCACCAGCAGAGATCCGTCGGGGAGACGGGGCACTGAAGCTTTCTTT. The chain is built from TRBV15 and TRBJ1-1; D ambiguous. The germline CDR1 and CDR2 sequences are LNHNV and YYDKDF (reference sequence). The CDR3 consists of 17 residues. Deletions cut 0 bases from V and 4 bases from J, with 18 bases between.